The 26 T cell receptor beta chains given below trace back to one sample, sequenced in a study of blood T cell repertoires in COVID-19. This table comes from immunoSEQ multiplex PCR, and its TCRdb copy is limited to in-frame clones, with some not included. The profile covers about 260,000 clones, with about 85% appearing a single time and approximately 4.3% taken by the ten largest. What was sequenced was peripheral blood. The receptors originated from a man in his sixties who had recovered from COVID-19.

The chain couples TRBV9 to TRBJ1-2; no clear D gene. This CDR3 contains 12 residues. The ends were cut back, 6 bases at V and 6 bases at J, with 12 bases in the middle. Germline assignment: CDR1 SGDLS and CDR2 YYNGEE. Here the CDR3 DNA reads TGTGCCAGCACCCGGGGAGGAAATGGCTACACCTTC. This encodes CASTRGGNGYTF.

The CDR3 nucleotides read TGCGCCAGCAGCCCTCTGATTACAGAGCTCCCCACAGATACGCAGTATTTT. It codes for CASSPLITELPTDTQYF. This chain joins TRBV5-1 and TRBJ2-3; D gene ambiguous. CDR1 is SGHRS and CDR2 is YFSETQ in the germline V gene. CDR3 size: 17 residues. Trimming shortened V by 4 bases and J by 2 bases, and 20 bases separated the two germline ends.

The chain employs TRBV5-1 and TRBJ2-7, with 9 bases that match TRBD2. The germline CDR1 and CDR2 sequences are SGHRS and YFSETQ. This CDR3 is built from 15 residues. The V and J ends lost 6 bases and 7 bases, in that order; junction bases with no gene match: 14. For the CDR3, the DNA is TGCGCCAGCACCCTCTCCCGCCTAGCGGGGAGTGAGCAGTACTTC. It codes for CASTLSRLAGSEQYF.

The V call is TRBV5-1, the J call TRBJ2-7, with D possibly matching TRBD1 (6 bases). CDR3 length: 12 residues. The V end was cut by 3 bases, the J end by 7 bases, with 11 bases between. Germline CDR1 and CDR2: SGHRS and YFSETQ. In DNA form, the CDR3 reads TGCGCCAGCAGCTCCACAGGGAAAGAGCAGTACTTC. Translation gives CASSSTGKEQYF.

V and J are TRBV2 and TRBJ2-7; 10 nucleotides align to TRBD1. Germline assignment: CDR1 SNHLY and CDR2 FYNNEI. Trimming removed 3 bases from V and 0 bases from J; junction bases left unmatched: 2. The CDR3 runs 15 residues. CDR3 DNA sequence: TGTGCCAGCAGTGACGGGGACAGGGGCTCCTACGAGCAGTACTTC. Protein sequence: CASSDGDRGSYEQYF.

The rearrangement links TRBV15 to TRBJ1-1; 8 nucleotides align to TRBD1. Trimming removed 5 bases from V and 5 bases from J; junction bases left unmatched: 4. Germline-derived CDR1 and CDR2 are LNHNV and YYDKDF (reference sequence). The CDR3 is 13 residues long. The CDR3, as DNA: TGTGCCACCAGCTTGACAGGGGTTACTGAAGCTTTCTTT. Translation gives CATSLTGVTEAFF. The entire variable domain, with the rest obtained from reference TRBV15 and TRBJ1-1, is as follows: DAMVIQNPRYQVTQFGKPVTLSCSQTLNHNVMYWYQQKSSQAPKLLFHYYDKDFNNEADTPDNFQSRRPNTSFCFLDIRSPGLGDTAMYLCATSLTGVTEAFFGQGTRLTVV.

The rearrangement links TRBV9 to TRBJ2-7, with TRBD2 identical over 12 bases. CDR1 and CDR2 (germline): SGDLS, YYNGEE. This CDR3 contains 15 residues. After removal of 2 bases from V and 1 base from J, the junction contained 1 base not matched to a gene. CDR3 bases: TGTGCCAGCAGCGTGACTAGCGGGGGATCCTACGAGCAGTACTTC. It yields the protein CASSVTSGGSYEQYF.

This chain connects TRBV7-2 to TRBJ1-6; 12 nucleotides agree with TRBD1. V gave up 4 bases and J gave up 9 bases; unmatched junction bases: 7. This CDR3 has 16 amino acids. Germline CDR1 and CDR2: SGHTA and FQGNSA. In DNA form, the CDR3 reads TGTGCCAGCAGCTCAAAAGGGACAGGGGGCTCTTCACCCCTCCACTTT. It encodes CASSSKGTGGSSPLHF.

The rearrangement links TRBV11-2 to TRBJ2-5; no reliable D call. The length of the CDR3 is 14 residues. The germline gives CDR1 SGHAT, CDR2 FQNNGV. Trimming removed 4 bases at V and 1 base at J, with 10 bases between. CDR3 sequence reads: CASSSSRVQETQYF. The CDR3 DNA is TGTGCCAGCAGCTCCTCACGAGTCCAAGAGACCCAGTACTTC.

The rearrangement links TRBV24-1 to TRBJ1-5, with 7 bases identical to TRBD1. The CDR3 is made up of 16 amino acids. CDR1 KGHDR and CDR2 SFDVKD come from the germline V gene. After removal of 3 bases from V and 4 bases from J, the junction contained 8 bases not matched to a gene. The CDR3 region has the DNA TGTGCCACCAGTGATCCCCGACAGGGTAATAATCAGCCCCAGCATTTT. Translation gives CATSDPRQGNNQPQHF.

CDR3 residues: CASLPGTVSLRAFF. The DNA for the CDR3 is TGTGCCAGTTTACCCGGGACAGTCTCCCTGCGGGCTTTCTTT. This chain links TRBV2 with TRBJ1-1, with TRBD1 identical over 7 bases. V lost 9 bases and J lost 11; bases outside the gene matches: 18. This CDR3 contains 14 residues. Germline V gives CDR1 SNHLY, CDR2 FYNNEI.

The chain uses TRBV10-3 and TRBJ2-1, with unresolved D. Germline CDR1 and CDR2: ENHRY and SYGVKD. V was clipped by 7 bases and J by 8 bases, with 15 bases between them. The length of the CDR3 is 13 residues. The DNA for the CDR3 is TGTGCCATCAATTCCGCCCTAATGCATGAGCAGTTCTTC. Its translation is CAINSALMHEQFF.

The chain combines TRBV4-1 with TRBJ1-3, with a possible D match to TRBD1 (6 bases). The CDR3 is 19 residues long. In germline, CDR1 is MGHRA, CDR2 YSYEKL. V was cut by 2 bases and J by 2 bases, with 22 bases left in between. CDR3 bases: TGCGCCAGCAGCCAACCCGAGCGCAACAGGGTAGTAGCTGGAAACACCATATATTTT. This encodes CASSQPERNRVVAGNTIYF.

The J gene is TRBJ2-7, the V gene TRBV15; D call uncertain. Germline V CDR1 and CDR2: LNHNV, YYDKDF (reference sequence). Trimming removed 4 bases at V and 0 bases at J, with 10 bases between. The CDR3 loop spans 14 amino acids. CDR3 residues: CATSTLPNSYEQYF. The CDR3 DNA reads TGTGCCACCAGCACCCTACCCAACTCCTACGAGCAGTACTTC.

The chain links TRBV11-2 to TRBJ1-4; D call uncertain. CDR1 and CDR2 (germline): SGHAT, FQNNGV. The V gene lost 5 bases and the J gene lost 4 bases, with 17 bases spanning the gap. The CDR3 is 16 residues long. As DNA, the CDR3 is TGTGCCAGCAGCCAACCGCGCGGGTCTTATAATGAAAAACTGTTTTTT. Translating it yields CASSQPRGSYNEKLFF.

This chain joins TRBV7-3 and TRBJ2-5, with D perhaps TRBD2 (6 bases). Germline V gene data show CDR1 as SGHTA and CDR2 as FQGTGA. V dropped 0 bases and J dropped 6 bases, with 11 bases sitting between them. CDR3 size: 14 residues. CDR3 coding DNA: TGTGCCAGCAGCTTAACCGGGGGTGGGAAGACCCAGTACTTC. This translates into CASSLTGGGKTQYF.

The genes are TRBV5-1 and TRBJ1-4; unclear D gene. The CDR3 sequence is 14 residues long. Germline lookup yields CDR1 SGHRS and CDR2 YFSETQ. The V end lost 1 base, the J end lost 8 bases, and 12 bases lay between the germline ends. CDR3 bases: TGCGCCAGCAGCTTGTCCGGTGACATCGAAAAACTGTTTTTT. This codes for CASSLSGDIEKLFF. Full variable domain (remainder filled in from reference TRBV5-1 and TRBJ1-4): KAGVTQTPRYLIKTRGQQVTLSCSPISGHRSVSWYQQTPGQGLQFLFEYFSETQRNKGNFPGRFSGRQFSNSRSEMNVSTLELGDSALYLCASSLSGDIEKLFFGSGTQLSVL.

This chain links TRBV4-2 with TRBJ1-2; a weak D match, TRBD1 (5 bases). Germline CDR1 is LGHNA and CDR2 is YNFKEQ. Between the trimmed V and J ends, which lost 0 bases and 0 bases, there was a span of 11 bases. CDR3 length equals 16 residues. The DNA for the CDR3 is TGTGCCAGCAGCCAAGATGGGGGGTCTCCTAACTATGGCTACACCTTC. It yields the protein CASSQDGGSPNYGYTF.

The chain couples TRBV9 to TRBJ1-6, with TRBD1 matching 10 bases. Trimming at V came to 2 bases and at J to 6 bases, leaving 8 bases not matched to a gene. The CDR3 consists of 17 residues. Per germline, CDR1 SGDLS and CDR2 YYNGEE. The CDR3 spells CASSVGQGDLVNSPLHF. The CDR3, as DNA: TGTGCCAGCAGCGTTGGACAGGGGGACTTGGTTAATTCACCCCTCCACTTT.

The chain joins TRBV11-3 to TRBJ2-1; D not resolved. The V and J ends lost 2 bases and 0 bases respectively, with 17 bases between them. In germline, CDR1 is SGHNT, CDR2 YENEEA. The CDR3 is 18 amino acids. The CDR3 nucleotides are TGTGCCAGCAGCTTAATTGGGCCCCCATCCTGCTCCTACAATGAGCAGTTCTTC. Its translation: CASSLIGPPSCSYNEQFF.

The chain joins TRBV9 to TRBJ2-3; 8 bases agree with TRBD2. CDR3 length equals 16 residues. Per the germline V gene, CDR1 is SGDLS and CDR2 is YYNGEE. Losses at the gene ends were 0 bases for V and 2 bases for J; bases not matched to a gene: 5. The CDR3 nucleotides are TGTGCCAGCAGCGTAGCTAGTAGCGGGGTCACAGATACGCAGTATTTT. This gives the protein CASSVASSGVTDTQYF.

This clone was detected only once. In DNA, the CDR3 is TGTGCCAGCAGCCCCAATACCCGCGAGAGCGGCACCATATATTTT. Its translation: CASSPNTRESGTIYF. The rearrangement joins TRBV5-4 to TRBJ1-3; no definite D call. This CDR3 has 15 residues. With 4 bases removed from V and 9 bases from J, the gap between germline ends came to 20 bases. Germline-derived CDR1 and CDR2 are SGHNT and YYREEE (reference sequence).

The chain uses TRBV18 and TRBJ2-3, with 9 positions matching TRBD1. The germline V gene encodes CDR1 KGHSH and CDR2 LQKENI. The CDR3 runs to 18 residues. V dropped 5 bases and J dropped 2; count of bases not matched to a gene: 14. CDR3 sequence (DNA): TGTGCCAGCTCATCGATTCCGGGACAGGGCTTTATCACAGATACGCAGTATTTT. This translates into CASSSIPGQGFITDTQYF.

This sequence joins TRBV25-1 and TRBJ1-2, with D possibly being TRBD1 (6 bases). Germline V gene lookup returns CDR1 MGHDK and CDR2 SYGVNS. The CDR3 extends over 15 amino acids. The germline V and J ends were trimmed by 3 bases and 2 bases, with 13 bases remaining between them. Here the CDR3 reads CASSDGPGENYGYTF. The CDR3, as DNA: TGTGCCAGCAGTGATGGCCCAGGGGAGAACTATGGCTACACCTTC.

The V gene is TRBV7-9, the J gene TRBJ2-3, with 7 nucleotides matching TRBD2. V was clipped by 5 bases and J by 6 bases; unmatched bases: 14. This CDR3 has 16 residues. Looked up from germline, CDR1 is SEHNR and CDR2 is FQNEAQ (reference sequence). Here the CDR3 reads CASSPRGSGPPDTQYF. CDR3 bases: TGTGCCAGCAGCCCAAGAGGTAGCGGGCCGCCGGATACGCAGTATTTT.

J is TRBJ1-6 and V is TRBV4-2; D gene ambiguous. The CDR3 sequence is 16 residues long. Trimming pared 0 bases from V and 0 bases from J, leaving 6 bases between. The V gene's germline CDR1 is LGHNA and CDR2 YNFKEQ. The CDR3 loop is CASSQELSSYNSPLHF. In DNA, the CDR3 is TGTGCCAGCAGCCAAGAGCTAAGCTCCTATAATTCACCCCTCCACTTT.